This paragraph covers one T cell receptor (beta chain) sequence. What it recognizes is unknown. The protocol was immunoSEQ multiplex PCR, while the TCRdb copy is restricted to in-frame clones and leaves out a portion. Here the sample spans 35,000 to 55,000 clones, roughly 93% being singletons. These data originate in a study of graft-versus-host responses after intestinal transplantation. At the level of the study: Recipients were all induced with anti-thymocyte globulin, then given tacrolimus and steroids for about 3 years. Study-wide points: GvH clones were identified in recipient marrow, with some first appearing in ileum or blood.

The germline CDR1 and CDR2 sequences are SGHRS and YFSETQ. The CDR3 runs to 15 residues. V dropped 0 bases and J dropped 0; count of bases not matched to a gene: 1. This sequence was found in a human patient who received an intestinal transplant, so some T cells may come from the graft donor. This material consisted of PBMCs, taken around 790 days after a first intestinal transplant, on the day of a second. This chain connects TRBV5-1 to TRBJ2-3; 7 bases are a match to TRBD2. The CDR3 DNA is TGCGCCAGCAGCTTGGGACTAGCTAGCACAGATACGCAGTATTTT. Protein: CASSLGLASTDTQYF.